A selection of T cell receptor beta chains follows, all from one sample in a study of cytomegalovirus exposure and HLA in healthy donors. Only in-frame clones appear in the TCRdb table, and some are missing; sequencing was by immunoSEQ multiplex PCR. Among about 64,000 clones, more than 60% were seen once, and the ten largest hold 4% to 5.5%. Sequenced material: PBMCs. The receptor source for this set is a male donor in good health and CMV-seropositive. The CDR3 runs from the conserved cysteine through the conserved F or W. D genes are given only for firm matches. Clone size is given for some rows only: seen once, a few or many times, or a class if the clone is expanded.

abundance	d_gene	v_gene	j_gene	len	CDR3nt	CDR3aa
NA	NA	TRBV7-9	TRBJ2-1	15	TGTGCCAGCAGCTCCATACAGGGTTCCATCAATGAGCAGTTCTTC	CASSSIQGSINEQFF
NA	TRBD1	TRBV9	TRBJ1-1	13	TGTGCCAGCTCTGCAGGGGGAAACACTGAAGCTTTCTTT	CASSAGGNTEAFF
few	TRBD1	TRBV5-4	TRBJ2-7	15	TGTGCCAGCAGCCGTGCGGGACAGGGGGCGTACGAGCAGTACTTC	CASSRAGQGAYEQYF
NA	TRBD2	TRBV5-1	TRBJ2-3	19	TGCGCCAGCAGCTCCTGGACTAGCGGGGGAACCCCCATCGCAGATACGCAGTATTTT	CASSSWTSGGTPIADTQYF
NA	NA	TRBV2	TRBJ1-6	17	TGTGCCAGCAGTGAAGAATCGGGGGGTTTATATAATTCACCCCTCCACTTT	CASSEESGGLYNSPLHF
NA	NA	TRBV9	TRBJ2-7	15	TGTGCCAGCAGCGTAGGCGGCAAGAGCTCCTACGAGCAGTACTTC	CASSVGGKSSYEQYF
NA	NA	TRBV28	TRBJ1-5	14	TGTGCCAGCAGTTTAGGAGGGAACAATCAGCCCCAGCATTTT	CASSLGGNNQPQHF
few	NA	TRBV9	TRBJ2-5	15	TGTGCCAGCAGCGCAAGGACAGAGCCCCAAGAGACCCAGTACTTC	CASSARTEPQETQYF
once	TRBD2	TRBV18	TRBJ2-2	17	TGTGCCAGCTCATCAATGCCAGCGGGGGCAGGCACCGGGGAGCTGTTTTTT	CASSSMPAGAGTGELFF
NA	NA	TRBV18	TRBJ2-2	15	TGTGCCAGCTCACCACCCGGGATAAACACCGGGGAGCTGTTTTTT	CASSPPGINTGELFF
NA	NA	TRBV5-1	TRBJ1-2	14	TGCGCCAGCAGCTTGGAGGGACATAACTATGGCTACACCTTC	CASSLEGHNYGYTF
NA	TRBD2	TRBV19	TRBJ2-5	17	TGTGCCAGTAGTCCGGGGTGGGAAGCGGGGGGGCATGAGACCCAGTACTTC	CASSPGWEAGGHETQYF
NA	NA	TRBV5-8	TRBJ2-2	15	TGTGCCAGCAGCTCCGAGAAGGGGCGTGCCGGGGAGCTGTTTTTT	CASSSEKGRAGELFF
once	NA	TRBV6-5	TRBJ1-2	14	TGTGCCAGCAGTTGCTCGGGGCCGAACTATGGCTACACCTTC	CASSCSGPNYGYTF
NA	TRBD1	TRBV2	TRBJ2-3	14	TGTGCCAGAGGGGAAGGGGGCCTCACAGATACGCAGTATTTT	CARGEGGLTDTQYF
NA	NA	TRBV6-5	TRBJ1-3	15	TGTGCCAGCAGTTATTCGGCAGGGATCGGGAACACCATATATTTT	CASSYSAGIGNTIYF
NA	TRBD1	TRBV28	TRBJ2-7	12	TGTGCCAGCAGTCCGGGACAGACCGAGCAGTACTTC	CASSPGQTEQYF
few	NA	TRBV6-5	TRBJ2-5	14	TGTGCCAGCAGTTACTCGCACGGCCAAGAGACCCAGTACTTC	CASSYSHGQETQYF
NA	NA	TRBV5-1	TRBJ2-7	14	TGCGCCAGCAGCTTTGGCAGGGAGGTGTACGAGCAGTACTTC	CASSFGREVYEQYF
NA	TRBD2	TRBV28	TRBJ2-7	17	TGTGCCAGCAGTCCAGGACTAGCGGGGTCTTTAGGGTACGAGCAGTACTTC	CASSPGLAGSLGYEQYF
NA	TRBD2	TRBV4-3	TRBJ2-7	16	TGCGCCAGCAGCCAAGATTTAGCGGGTAACTCCTACGAGCAGTACTTC	CASSQDLAGNSYEQYF
few	NA	TRBV6-5	TRBJ2-2	14	TGTGCCAGCAGTTACGCCGGGGAGGTCGGGGAGCTGTTTTTT	CASSYAGEVGELFF
NA	TRBD2	TRBV5-1	TRBJ2-3	19	TGCGCCAGCAGCCAAGGGATAGGGAGGCTAGCGGGGAGCACAGATACGCAGTATTTT	CASSQGIGRLAGSTDTQYF
NA	TRBD1	TRBV11-2	TRBJ2-1	14	TGTGCCAGCCTGACAGGGGAAGCCTACAATGAGCAGTTCTTC	CASLTGEAYNEQFF
NA	TRBD2	TRBV9	TRBJ2-6	17	TGTGCCAGCAGCCCGAGGACGGGGGGGTTGGGGGCCAACGTCCTGACTTTC	CASSPRTGGLGANVLTF
NA	TRBD1	TRBV10-1	TRBJ2-7	14	TGCGCCAGTAGAGTCCGGGACAGATCCTACGAGCAGTACTTC	CASRVRDRSYEQYF
NA	TRBD1	TRBV10-1	TRBJ1-4	18	TGCGCCAGCCCTATTCCGTGGCAGGGGGCGTATAGGGATGAAAAACTGTTTTTT	CASPIPWQGAYRDEKLFF
NA	NA	TRBV4-3	TRBJ1-6	14	TGCGCCAGCAGCCCTGATGACAATCATTCACCCCTCCACTTT	CASSPDDNHSPLHF
NA	NA	TRBV27	TRBJ2-3	13	TGTGCCAGCAGTTCCTCCCCGTCAGATACGCAGTATTTT	CASSSSPSDTQYF
NA	TRBD1	TRBV27	TRBJ1-6	16	TGTGCCAGCAGTAATTGGACAGGGGGTTGGGATTCACCCCTCCACTTT	CASSNWTGGWDSPLHF
few	NA	TRBV5-1	TRBJ1-5	13	TGCGCCAGCAGCTTGGTGTCAAATCAGCCCCAGCATTTT	CASSLVSNQPQHF
once	TRBD2	TRBV13	TRBJ2-7	14	TGTGCCAGCAGCTTGCGGGGGGTACACTACGAGCAGTACTTC	CASSLRGVHYEQYF
NA	TRBD1	TRBV5-1	TRBJ1-2	14	TGCGCCAGCAGCTTGGGGACAGGATCGAGGGGCTACACCTTC	CASSLGTGSRGYTF
NA	NA	TRBV9	TRBJ1-4	15	TGTGCCAGCAGCGTAACAGGGAGGGGGAGTGAAAAACTGTTTTTT	CASSVTGRGSEKLFF
NA	TRBD1	TRBV19	TRBJ2-2	14	TGTGCCAGTAGTTTCGACAGGGAGACCGGGGAGCTGTTTTTT	CASSFDRETGELFF
NA	NA	TRBV9	TRBJ1-1	18	TGTGCCAGCAGCGTAGAAGTAACGGCTGGAGCAATGAACACTGAAGCTTTCTTT	CASSVEVTAGAMNTEAFF
NA	TRBD1	TRBV19	TRBJ1-2	14	TGTGCCAGTAGGCCTAAGACAGGGAGTGGCGGCTACACCTTC	CASRPKTGSGGYTF
NA	TRBD2	TRBV30	TRBJ2-5	17	TGTGCCTGGAGTCGTGAAAGGACTAGCGGTATCCAAGAGACCCAGTACTTC	CAWSRERTSGIQETQYF
NA	TRBD2	TRBV4-2	TRBJ2-5	15	TGTGCCAGCAGCCAAGATTTAGCGGGGCAAGAGACCCAGTACTTC	CASSQDLAGQETQYF
NA	NA	TRBV19	TRBJ2-1	12	TGTGCCAGTAGTCCCACGGACAATGAGCAGTTCTTC	CASSPTDNEQFF
NA	NA	TRBV18	TRBJ1-6	15	TGTGCCAGCTCACCACTCGGTCACCCAAATTCACCCCTCCACTTT	CASSPLGHPNSPLHF
NA	NA	TRBV5-6	TRBJ1-4	15	TGTGCCAGCAGCCGCCGGGTTTCCATGAGTGAAAAACTGTTTTTT	CASSRRVSMSEKLFF
NA	TRBD1	TRBV2	TRBJ2-7	13	TGTGCCAAAAAAGACAGGGAAAGGAACGAGCAGTACTTC	CAKKDRERNEQYF
NA	NA	TRBV30	TRBJ1-1	12	TGTGCCTGGAGTTATGGGGGGGCTGGAGCTTTCTTT	CAWSYGGAGAFF
few	NA	TRBV5-6	TRBJ1-1	14	TGTGCCAGCAGCTTGCGGTATTTGGTGTCTGAAGCTTTCTTT	CASSLRYLVSEAFF
NA	TRBD1	TRBV30	TRBJ1-2	13	TGTGCCTGGAACGGAAGGGGGCCCTATGGCTACACCTTC	CAWNGRGPYGYTF
NA	NA	TRBV21-1	TRBJ1-3	13	TGTGCCAGCAGTACTCCTGATGGAAACACCATATATTTT	CASSTPDGNTIYF
once	NA	TRBV12-2	TRBJ1-5	19	TGTGCAAGTCGCTCCCCTACCGGGACAGGAATAGGATACAATCAGCCCCAGCATTTT	CASRSPTGTGIGYNQPQHF
NA	NA	TRBV18	TRBJ1-1	13	TGTGCCAGCTCACCCCAAACATCTACTGAAGCTTTCTTT	CASSPQTSTEAFF
once	NA	TRBV4-3	TRBJ1-6	17	TGCGCCAGCAGCCAAGAGACCTGGAGCTCCTATAATTCACCCCTCCACTTT	CASSQETWSSYNSPLHF
NA	TRBD2	TRBV11-2	TRBJ2-2	17	TGTGCCAGCAGCTCTATAGCGGGGGGCAGTCACACCGGGGAGCTGTTTTTT	CASSSIAGGSHTGELFF
NA	NA	TRBV7-2	TRBJ1-4	14	TGTGCCAGCTCCCGGAGGGGGGGCGCTGAAAAACTGTTTTTT	CASSRRGGAEKLFF
NA	TRBD2	TRBV10-3	TRBJ2-3	16	TGTGCCATCAGTGAAATAGCGGGGGGGTCCACAGATACGCAGTATTTT	CAISEIAGGSTDTQYF
NA	NA	TRBV7-2	TRBJ1-2	15	TGTGCCAGCAGTTCAACCCTGGAGCTCAACTATGGCTACACCTTC	CASSSTLELNYGYTF
once	NA	TRBV5-4	TRBJ2-2	15	TGTGCCAGCAGCCCCCCCAGGCCGAACACCGGGGAGCTGTTTTTT	CASSPPRPNTGELFF
once	TRBD1	TRBV19	TRBJ1-5	16	TGTGCCAGTAGTACCCCGGGACAGGGCGGCAATCAGCCCCAGCATTTT	CASSTPGQGGNQPQHF
NA	TRBD2	TRBV30	TRBJ2-3	15	TGTGCCTGGAAGGCTAGCGGGGGGACCACAGATACGCAGTATTTT	CAWKASGGTTDTQYF
once	NA	TRBV7-9	TRBJ2-3	15	TGTGCCAGCAGCTTAGCGGAGGGGAGCACAGATACGCAGTATTTT	CASSLAEGSTDTQYF
few	NA	TRBV6-1	TRBJ1-2	14	TGTGCCAGCAGCCCCTTTGGGGGGGGAAGTGGCTACACCTTC	CASSPFGGGSGYTF